This TCR beta chain derives from a study of cytomegalovirus exposure and HLA in healthy donors (dated by TCRdb to the late 2010s). Background on the whole study: In an earlier analysis of roughly 500 of the donors, 276 Gb of sequence data and some 120 million unique TCR beta sequences from 150 million to 200 million T cells were reported. To predict cytomegalovirus infection status, the study combined high-throughput TCR immunosequencing, statistical association of individual TCRs with disease status, and machine learning. Of the approximately 400 genotyped donors, 81% fell in the genetic ancestry cluster associated with self-reported Caucasian donors. In a later genetic analysis, genome-wide SNP genotypes for about three fifths of the 666 donors were used, and that subset was treated as a discovery cohort. Approximately 330 gigabases of sequencing data and 91 million or so unique TCR sequences made up an early release that covered some 640 HLA-typed donors. Among about 400 genotyped donors of the cohort, an average of approximately 240,000 unique TCR beta nucleotide sequences was sequenced per donor, of which about 20% were non-productive. In a later analysis, previously published TCR beta repertoires from hundreds of donors were re-analyzed and high-resolution HLA genotyping was added so that TCR occurrence patterns could be studied. The T cell repertoires of roughly 660 subjects were profiled by immunosequencing and related to cytomegalovirus serostatus. To decide whether each TCR beta V gene segment behaved as functional or pseudogenic, an earlier analysis of some 540 of the donors relied on high-throughput TCR beta sequencing. The number of donors typed differed by locus, with 629-630 for A, B, C, DRB1 and DQB1, roughly 520 for DQA1, approximately 570 for DPA1, and roughly 450 for DPB1. All discovery cohort repertoires had been generated on a single sequencing platform. In the later analysis, no new phenotypic data were used to find candidate immune exposures; instead, reliance was placed on TCR beta sequences and their occurrence across donors. Donor age, sex, ethnicity and CMV serostatus were compiled together with the repertoire data. Both class I and class II loci were covered by HLA typing, at four-digit resolution. The study aimed to test whether signatures of past pathogen exposure could be identified by cataloging public T cell receptors. A handful of DR-DQ haplotypes were handled as single units for association and clustering because linkage in the cohort was strong. In addition to the first cohort of 650 to 800 subjects, a separate validation cohort of around 110 different subjects was used.

Library creation used the immunoSEQ multiplex PCR assay. A mixture of 60 forward primers for TCR Vbeta segments and 13 reverse primers for TCR Jbeta segments was used in the multiplex PCR. The CDR3 region of rearranged TCR beta genes was amplified from genomic DNA with a multiplex PCR assay. The Illumina HiSeq System was used to sequence the amplified TCR beta libraries as 87-base-pair reads. The original methods were these. A later analysis counted approximately 74 million unique TCR beta chains across the 550 to 800 repertoires, and around 9.9 million of these chains were shared by at least two donors. To remove PCR and sequencing errors, raw reads were error-corrected and collapsed into unique sequences using a nearest-neighbor algorithm that merged closely related sequences. To assign V, D and J gene segments, CDR3 sequences were aligned to IMGT reference sequences. For a sequence to be retained, a match of at least six nucleotides was required to both a V gene segment and a J gene segment. Rearrangements were classified as productive when the CDR3 lacked stop codons and remained in frame with V and J, and all other rearrangements were classified as non-productive. CDR3 was defined according to IMGT convention as the region running from the second conserved V-encoded cysteine to the conserved J-encoded phenylalanine. In an earlier analysis of 587 of the donors, sequences lacking an unambiguous match to a single V gene segment were excluded. In an earlier analysis of about 590 of the donors, a V segment was called functional when productive rearrangements were above 56.7%, and segregating when the standard deviation between donors exceeded 5%. To diagnose cytomegalovirus status from the catalog of TCR beta chain sequences, a statistical classification framework was built. A later analysis assigned V and J genes by comparing TCR nucleotide sequences with IMGT/GENE-DB human TR gene sequences. A later analysis assigned CDR3 sequences and most-parsimonious VDJ recombination scenarios with the TCRdist pipeline. A later analysis defined each TCR beta chain by its CDR3 amino acid sequence plus V-gene family, and excluded reads lacking a unique V-gene family. As a way to deal with suspected cross-contamination and a sequencing artifact, a later analysis dropped hundreds of nucleotide sequences that were highly shared and had low generation probability. For each public chain, a later analysis derived a clonal expansion index from normalized ranks of inferred template counts within each repertoire. In a later analysis, generation probabilities were computed with a VDJ recombination model fitted to out-of-frame rearrangements, and the resulting probabilities were checked against IGoR. A later analysis scored TCR-TCR, TCR-HLA and TCR-CMV co-occurrence with hypergeometric tests, applying a repertoire-size bias correction to TCR pairs. A later analysis estimated false discovery rates by permuting HLA or CMV assignments 20 times. In a later analysis, co-occurring TCRs were grouped using DBSCAN, with TCRdist sequence similarity added in when clustering inside HLA-allele-positive subsets. Co-occurrence clustering excluded repertoires with fewer than 30,000 or more than 120,000 public chains, plus five with anomalous nucleotide sharing. Not all clones reach the TCRdb copy of this immuneACCESS table, which keeps in-frame sequences only. Checked studies attribute under half of the gap to unresolved V genes and leave the rest unexplained. That table is the source of V, J and clone size, and D and trimming were worked out from the DNA. Recorded for this sample are about 180,000 clones; over 65% of them occurred a single time. The top ten constitute 1.4% to 1.5% of the sample.

Overall study results and their limits: Sequencing depth was assumed to be roughly uniform across donors in the presence/absence analyses, though that assumption may not hold. The classifier was reported to diagnose cytomegalovirus status with high specificity and sensitivity in both the original cohort and the validation cohort. A later genetic analysis associated a missense DCLRE1C variant with V-gene and J-gene trimming of TCR beta chains, and an independent cohort replicated the association. The authors suggested that the approach could potentially be extended to other disease states and immunological phenotypes. In vitro tests confirmed that a few of the cytomegalovirus-associated TCR beta chains recognize cytomegalovirus antigens. Because counts were too low, seventeen rarely observed V segments, including chromosome 9 orphons, were excluded from the earlier analysis of around 590 of the donors. Several of the top co-occurrence clusters appeared to be linked to parvovirus B19, influenza, CMV and Epstein-Barr virus, according to a later analysis. A further reported finding was that TCR beta sequences accurately predicted the HLA-A and HLA-B alleles for most subjects in the first cohort. Compared with the approximately 670-donor mean, donors in an Asian-associated ancestry cluster had fewer N-insertions in productive TCRs, according to a later genetic analysis. Because HLA typing was unavailable for some donors at each locus, only the typed subset was used in association tests. The study listed 164 TCR beta chains as associated with cytomegalovirus. An earlier analysis of approximately 500 of the donors showed that most TCR beta V segments appeared in productive rearrangements either about 87% or about 30% of the time, which broadly matched IMGT annotations. The cohort was sequenced for TCR beta chains only, and without alpha or paired-chain data the features that could be detected were limited. A later analysis found that HLA-associated TCR beta chains were more clonally expanded and had lower generation probabilities than equally common non-associated chains. The only immune exposure information available for the cohort was CMV serostatus. A cluster of highly shared sequence variants was judged likely to be a technical artifact of the sequencing pipeline. Specific HLA alleles were associated with 15,000 to 20,000 TCR beta sequences at a false discovery rate of 0.05 in a later analysis. Across donors, most TCR sequences were observed very rarely, whereas some public TCRs were present in many individuals. According to a later analysis, most CMV-associated TCR beta chains appeared to be HLA-restricted, and the HLA associations seemed to be driven largely by CMV exposure. In a later analysis, the rate of TCR association differed among HLA loci, with DRB1 alleles having the most associated TCRs and HLA-C alleles having the fewest. Correlated functional status among segregating V segments might be attributable to linkage disequilibrium, but an unknown experimental factor could not be ruled out. Strong co-occurrence of HLA alleles, especially DR and DQ, made assigning TCR associations to individual alleles difficult.

The cohort was made up of approximately 670 healthy bone marrow donors. Cohort members were all nominally healthy when sampled, although unrecorded immune exposures were likely present. The donor was CMV seronegative and belonged to the group of 352 seronegative cohort members. A peripheral blood sample was provided by each donor, and peripheral blood mononuclear cells were used for TCR beta sequencing. Genomic DNA was extracted from the blood cell samples with the Qiagen DNeasy Blood Extraction Kit. As regards this clone: Its antigen remains undetermined. No quality values exist for individual bases; no much larger clone is one base distant.

Sequencing was performed on PBMCs. The sequence was collected from a young man in good health and CMV-seronegative.

CDR3 loop: CASSLGRDRVGEQYF. The DNA sequence is given as TGTGCCAGCAGCTTAGGCCGGGACAGGGTTGGCGAGCAGTACTTC. Recombination joined TRBV7-9 with TRBJ2-7, with TRBD1 matching 9 junction bases. Compared with germline, V lacks 1 base and J lacks 6 bases; bases without a gene match: 7. The CDR3 starts with the cysteine, ends with the phenylalanine, and has 15 residues. Left in the record is the CDR3 DNA by itself, 45 bases read in frame from the first base. The CDR1 and CDR2 encoded by the germline V gene (reference sequence) are SEHNR and FQNEAQ. With all but the CDR3 taken from the reference TRBV7-9 and TRBJ2-7 genes, the full variable domain is: DTGVSQNPRHKITKRGQNVTFRCDPISEHNRLYWYRQTLGQGPEFLTYFQNEAQLEKSRLLSDRFSAERPKGSFSTLEIQRTEQGDSAMYLCASSLGRDRVGEQYFGPGTRLTVT.